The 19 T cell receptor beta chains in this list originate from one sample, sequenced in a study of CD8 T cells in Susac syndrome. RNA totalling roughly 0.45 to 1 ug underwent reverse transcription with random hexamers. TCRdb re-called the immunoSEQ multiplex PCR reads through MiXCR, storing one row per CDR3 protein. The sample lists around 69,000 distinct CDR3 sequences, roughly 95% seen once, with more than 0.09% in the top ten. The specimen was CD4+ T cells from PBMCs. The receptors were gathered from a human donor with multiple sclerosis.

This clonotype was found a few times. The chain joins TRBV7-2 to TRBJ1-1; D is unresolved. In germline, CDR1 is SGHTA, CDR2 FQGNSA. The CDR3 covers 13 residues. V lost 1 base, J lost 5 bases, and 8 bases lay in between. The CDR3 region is CASSLGSGTEAFF. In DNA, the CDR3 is TGTGCCAGCAGCTTAGGGTCGGGGACTGAAGCTTTCTTT.

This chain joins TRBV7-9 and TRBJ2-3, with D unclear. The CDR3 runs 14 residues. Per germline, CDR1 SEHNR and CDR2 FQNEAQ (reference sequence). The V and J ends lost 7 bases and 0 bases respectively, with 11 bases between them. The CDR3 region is CASTPRLSTDTQYF. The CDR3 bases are TGTGCCAGCACGCCCCGCCTAAGCACAGATACGCAGTATTTT.

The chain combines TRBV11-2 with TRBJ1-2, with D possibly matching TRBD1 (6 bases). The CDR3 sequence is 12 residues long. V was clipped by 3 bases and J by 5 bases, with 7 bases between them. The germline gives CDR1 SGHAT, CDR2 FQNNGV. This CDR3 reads CASSLQGYGYTF. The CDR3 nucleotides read TGTGCCAGCAGCTTGCAGGGGTATGGCTACACCTTC.

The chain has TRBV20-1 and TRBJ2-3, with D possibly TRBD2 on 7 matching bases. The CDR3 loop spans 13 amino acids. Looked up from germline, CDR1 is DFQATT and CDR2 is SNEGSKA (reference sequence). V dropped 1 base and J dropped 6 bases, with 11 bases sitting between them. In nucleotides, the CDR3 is TGCAGTGCTAGAGGGGGGGGCGCCGATACGCAGTATTTT. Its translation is CSARGGGADTQYF.

CDR3 protein: CASSQDDRGLETQYF. For the CDR3, the DNA is TGTGCCAGCAGCCAAGATGACAGGGGTCTGGAGACCCAGTACTTC. The chain is built from TRBV3-1 and TRBJ2-5; 8 positions match TRBD1. The V and J ends lost 0 bases and 5 bases, in that order; junction bases with no gene match: 5. Germline CDR1 LGHDT, CDR2 YNNKEL (reference sequence). The CDR3 spans 15 residues.

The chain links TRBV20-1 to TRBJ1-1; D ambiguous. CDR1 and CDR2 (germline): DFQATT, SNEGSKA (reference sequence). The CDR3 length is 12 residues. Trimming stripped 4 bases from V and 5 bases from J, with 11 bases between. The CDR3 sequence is CSAIRLETEAFF. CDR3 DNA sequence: TGCAGTGCTATACGCTTGGAGACTGAAGCTTTCTTT.

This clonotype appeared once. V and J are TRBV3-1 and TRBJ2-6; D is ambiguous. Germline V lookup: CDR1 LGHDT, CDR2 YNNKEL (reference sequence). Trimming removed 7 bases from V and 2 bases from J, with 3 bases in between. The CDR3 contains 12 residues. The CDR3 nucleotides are TGTGCCAGCACAACTGGGGCCAACGTCCTGACTTTC. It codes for CASTTGANVLTF. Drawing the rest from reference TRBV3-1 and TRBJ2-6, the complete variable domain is DTAVSQTPKYLVTQMGNDKSIKCEQNLGHDTMYWYKQDSKKFLKIMFSYNNKELIINETVPNRFSPKSPDKAHLNLHINSLELGDSAVYFCASTTGANVLTFGAGSRLTVL.

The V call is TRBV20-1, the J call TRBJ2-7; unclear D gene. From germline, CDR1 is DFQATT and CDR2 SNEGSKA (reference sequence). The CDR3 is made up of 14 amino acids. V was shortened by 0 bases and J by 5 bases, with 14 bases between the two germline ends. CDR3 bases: TGCAGTGCTAGAGATCCCCGTACCTTGCACGAGCAGTACTTC. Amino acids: CSARDPRTLHEQYF.

The CDR3 bases are TGTGCCAGCAGCTTAGCGCGATCCTACGAGCAGTACTTC. Translating gives CASSLARSYEQYF. The rearrangement uses TRBV7-9 and TRBJ2-7, with D unclear. Germline loops: CDR1 SEHNR, CDR2 FQNEAQ (reference sequence). With 0 bases removed from V and 1 base from J, the gap between germline ends came to 4 bases. CDR3 length equals 13 residues. The complete variable domain, with remaining parts taken from reference TRBV7-9 and TRBJ2-7, reads DTGVSQNPRHKITKRGQNVTFRCDPISEHNRLYWYRQTLGQGPEFLTYFQNEAQLEKSRLLSDRFSAERPKGSFSTLEIQRTEQGDSAMYLCASSLARSYEQYFGPGTRLTVT.

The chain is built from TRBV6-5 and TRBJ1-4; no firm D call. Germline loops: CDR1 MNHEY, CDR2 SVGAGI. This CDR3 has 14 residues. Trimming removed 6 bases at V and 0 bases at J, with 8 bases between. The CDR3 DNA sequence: TGTGCCAGCAGGAACCCTGCAACTAATGAAAAACTGTTTTTT. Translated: CASRNPATNEKLFF.

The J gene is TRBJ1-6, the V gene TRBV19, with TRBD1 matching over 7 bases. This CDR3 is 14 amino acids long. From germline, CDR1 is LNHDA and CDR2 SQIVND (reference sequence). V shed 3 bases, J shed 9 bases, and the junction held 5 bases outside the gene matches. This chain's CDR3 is CASSILGQLSPLHF. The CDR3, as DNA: TGTGCCAGTAGTATTTTGGGACAGCTTTCACCCCTCCACTTT. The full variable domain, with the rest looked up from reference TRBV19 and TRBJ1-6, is DGGITQSPKYLFRKEGQNVTLSCEQNLNHDAMYWYRQDPGQGLRLIYYSQIVNDFQKGDIAEGYSVSREKKESFPLTVTSAQKNPTAFYLCASSILGQLSPLHFGNGTRLTVT.

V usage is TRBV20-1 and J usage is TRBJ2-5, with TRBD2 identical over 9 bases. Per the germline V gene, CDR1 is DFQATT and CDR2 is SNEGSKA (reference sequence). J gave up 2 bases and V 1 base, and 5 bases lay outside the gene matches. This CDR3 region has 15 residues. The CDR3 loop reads CSARVPGLAQETQYF. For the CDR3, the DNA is TGCAGTGCTAGAGTACCGGGACTAGCTCAAGAGACCCAGTACTTC.

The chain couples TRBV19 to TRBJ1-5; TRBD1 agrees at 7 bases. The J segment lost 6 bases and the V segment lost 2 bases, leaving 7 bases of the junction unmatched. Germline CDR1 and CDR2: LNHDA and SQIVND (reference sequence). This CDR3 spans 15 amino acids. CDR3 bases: TGTGCCAGTAGTATACGTACAGGGGTCGTTCAGCCCCAGCATTTT. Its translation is CASSIRTGVVQPQHF.

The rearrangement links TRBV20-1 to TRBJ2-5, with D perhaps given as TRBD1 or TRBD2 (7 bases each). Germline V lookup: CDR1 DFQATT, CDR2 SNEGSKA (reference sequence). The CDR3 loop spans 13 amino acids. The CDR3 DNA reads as TGCAGCGCCAGCGGGACAGTCCAAGAGACCCAGTACTTC. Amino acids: CSASGTVQETQYF.

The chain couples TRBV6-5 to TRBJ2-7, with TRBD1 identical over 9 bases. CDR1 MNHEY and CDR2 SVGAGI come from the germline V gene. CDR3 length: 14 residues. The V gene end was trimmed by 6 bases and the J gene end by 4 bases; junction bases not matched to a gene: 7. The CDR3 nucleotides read TGTGCCAGCAGCCAGGACAGGGGCCCTTACGAGCAGTACTTC. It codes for CASSQDRGPYEQYF.

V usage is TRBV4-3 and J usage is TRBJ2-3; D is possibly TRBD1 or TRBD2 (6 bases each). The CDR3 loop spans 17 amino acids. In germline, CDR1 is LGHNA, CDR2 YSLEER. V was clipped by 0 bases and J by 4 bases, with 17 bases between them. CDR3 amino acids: CASSQDLGRGPADTQYF. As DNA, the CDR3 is TGCGCCAGCAGCCAAGATCTGGGCCGGGGGCCGGCAGATACGCAGTATTTT.

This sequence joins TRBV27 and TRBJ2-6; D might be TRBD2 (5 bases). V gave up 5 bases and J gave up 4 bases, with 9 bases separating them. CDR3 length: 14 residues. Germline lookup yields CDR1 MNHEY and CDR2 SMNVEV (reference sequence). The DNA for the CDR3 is TGTGCCAGCAGTAGAGGCGGGGGGGCCAACGTCCTGACTTTC. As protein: CASSRGGGANVLTF.

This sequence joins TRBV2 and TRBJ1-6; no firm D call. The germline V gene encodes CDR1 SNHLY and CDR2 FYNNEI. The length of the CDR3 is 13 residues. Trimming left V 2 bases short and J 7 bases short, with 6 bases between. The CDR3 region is CASSELRNSPLHF. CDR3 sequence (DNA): TGTGCCAGCAGTGAACTCAGAAATTCACCCCTCCACTTT.

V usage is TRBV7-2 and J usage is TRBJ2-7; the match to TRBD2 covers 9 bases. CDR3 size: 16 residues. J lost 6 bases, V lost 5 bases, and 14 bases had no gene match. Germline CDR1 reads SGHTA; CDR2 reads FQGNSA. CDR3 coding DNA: TGTGCCAGCAGCCGAGGGACTAGCCTGACCCCGAGCGAGCAGTACTTC. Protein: CASSRGTSLTPSEQYF.